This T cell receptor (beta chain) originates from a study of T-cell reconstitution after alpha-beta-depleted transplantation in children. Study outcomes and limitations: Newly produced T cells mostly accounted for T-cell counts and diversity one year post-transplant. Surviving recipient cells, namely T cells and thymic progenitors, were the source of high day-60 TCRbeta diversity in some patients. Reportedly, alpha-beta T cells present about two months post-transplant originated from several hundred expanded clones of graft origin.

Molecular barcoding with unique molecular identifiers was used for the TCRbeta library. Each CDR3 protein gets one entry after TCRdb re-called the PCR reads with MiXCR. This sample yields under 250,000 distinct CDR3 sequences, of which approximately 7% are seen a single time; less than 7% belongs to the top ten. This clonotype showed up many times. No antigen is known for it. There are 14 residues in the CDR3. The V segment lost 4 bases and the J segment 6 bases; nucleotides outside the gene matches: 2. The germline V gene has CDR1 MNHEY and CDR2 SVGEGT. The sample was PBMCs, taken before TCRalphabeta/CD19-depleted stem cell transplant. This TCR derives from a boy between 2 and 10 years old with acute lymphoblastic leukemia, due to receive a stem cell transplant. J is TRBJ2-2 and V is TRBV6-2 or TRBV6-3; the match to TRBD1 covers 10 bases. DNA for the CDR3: TGTGCCAGCAGTTGGGGGACAGGGGCCGGGGAGCTGTTTTTT. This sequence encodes CASSWGTGAGELFF.